Listed below are T cell receptor beta chains from one sample, sequenced in a study of blood T cell repertoires in COVID-19. Clones were read by immunoSEQ multiplex PCR, and TCRdb kept only the in-frame ones, dropping some. The table lists over 100,000 clones, about 86% of them singletons, with 8.4% in the top ten. The source material was peripheral blood. These receptors all stem from an older woman with active or convalescent COVID-19. CDR3s include the opening cysteine and the closing phenylalanine or tryptophan. A D gene is named only where the DNA matches it firmly. Rows give clone size only sometimes, using once, few, many, or a class for an expanded clone.

j_gene | abundance | d_gene | v_gene | CDR3aa | CDR3nt
TRBJ2-3 | - | - | TRBV6-5 | CASEQTGGPNAAQYF | TGTGCCAGCGAACAAACCGGAGGCCCCAATGCCGCGCAGTATTTT
TRBJ2-2 | - | TRBD1 | TRBV5-1 | CASSLQGAGGELFF | TGCGCCAGCAGCTTACAGGGGGCGGGCGGGGAGCTGTTTTTT
TRBJ2-1 | - | - | TRBV5-1 | CASSLDSYNEQFF | TGCGCCAGCAGCTTGGACAGCTACAATGAGCAGTTCTTC
TRBJ1-4 | - | - | TRBV28 | CASSQQTQGPENLFF | TGTGCCAGCAGTCAACAGACACAGGGTCCGGAAAATCTGTTTTTT
TRBJ2-7 | - | - | TRBV19 | CASSIGAEYYEQYF | TGTGCCAGTAGTATAGGGGCAGAGTACTACGAGCAGTACTTC
TRBJ1-2 | - | TRBD1 | TRBV11-2 | CASSLGSGGNYGYTF | TGTGCCAGCAGCTTAGGATCAGGGGGCAACTATGGCTACACCTTC
TRBJ2-1 | once | TRBD1 | TRBV3-1/TRBV3-2 | CASSLRDSRQFF | TGTGCCAGCAGCCTCCGGGACAGCCGGCAGTTCTTC
TRBJ1-2 | - | TRBD1 | TRBV5-5 | CASSSVPSGGRGYTF | TGTGCCAGCAGCTCGGTTCCCTCAGGGGGCAGAGGCTACACCTTC
TRBJ1-4 | - | - | TRBV27 | CASSSLFATNEKLFF | TGTGCCAGCAGTTCCCTCTTTGCAACTAATGAAAAACTGTTTTTT
TRBJ1-1 | - | TRBD1 | TRBV11-2 | CASSPYPGTGVNTEAFF | TGTGCCAGCAGCCCCTACCCCGGGACAGGAGTGAACACTGAAGCTTTCTTT
TRBJ1-2 | - | TRBD1 | TRBV6-5 | CASSGGAGGYRGYTF | TGTGCCAGTTCGGGGGGGGCAGGGGGTTATCGCGGCTACACCTTC
TRBJ2-1 | - | - | TRBV27 | CASTLAGSPLNEQFF | TGTGCCAGCACCCTCGCGGGGTCCCCCCTCAATGAGCAGTTCTTC
TRBJ2-3 | - | TRBD2 | TRBV2 | CASSQPAGTSGGASTDTQYF | TGTGCCAGCAGCCAACCAGCTGGGACTAGCGGGGGGGCCTCTACAGATACGCAGTATTTT
TRBJ1-5 | few | - | TRBV6-1 | CASTGYSNQPQHF | TGTGCCAGCACAGGGTATAGCAATCAGCCCCAGCATTTT
TRBJ1-1 | - | - | TRBV20-1 | CSVGVSTEAFF | TGCAGTGTAGGGGTGAGCACTGAAGCTTTCTTT
TRBJ1-1 | - | - | TRBV18 | CASSPDQAEKNTEAFF | TGTGCCAGCTCACCAGACCAGGCAGAAAAGAACACTGAAGCTTTCTTT
TRBJ2-1 | - | - | TRBV20-1 | CSSSSYNEQFF | TGCAGTTCGAGCTCCTACAATGAGCAGTTCTTC
TRBJ2-7 | - | - | TRBV7-8 | CASSVDRGPIYEQYF | TGTGCCAGCAGCGTGGACAGAGGTCCCATATACGAGCAGTACTTC
TRBJ1-1 | - | - | TRBV13 | CASSLGARGLNTEAFF | TGTGCCAGCAGCTTAGGGGCCAGGGGTTTGAACACTGAAGCTTTCTTT
TRBJ2-7 | - | TRBD1 | TRBV7-3 | CASSRSGTGSNEQYF | TGTGCCAGCAGCCGGTCCGGGACAGGGTCCAACGAGCAGTACTTC
TRBJ1-1 | - | - | TRBV18 | CASSPLGGETEAFF | TGTGCCAGCTCACCACTAGGCGGCGAGACTGAAGCTTTCTTT
TRBJ1-2 | few | - | TRBV3-1/TRBV3-2 | CASSQVKSGYTF | TGTGCCAGCAGCCAAGTCAAATCCGGCTACACCTTC
TRBJ2-5 | - | TRBD2 | TRBV5-1 | CASSLGIAGVQETQYF | TGCGCCAGCAGCTTGGGGATAGCGGGGGTTCAAGAGACCCAGTACTTC
TRBJ1-6 | - | - | TRBV3-1/TRBV3-2 | CASRRNRAGENSPLHF | TGTGCCAGCAGACGGAATCGGGCGGGAGAAAATTCACCCCTCCACTTT
TRBJ1-1 | - | TRBD1 | TRBV3-1/TRBV3-2 | CASSQAGTGGEKKAFF | TGTGCCAGCAGCCAAGCCGGGACAGGGGGCGAGAAAAAAGCTTTCTTT
TRBJ2-7 | - | - | TRBV12-3/TRBV12-4 | CASSFRAGYEQYF | TGTGCCAGCAGTTTTAGAGCCGGCTACGAGCAGTACTTC
TRBJ2-7 | few | - | TRBV5-6 | CASSLVAYEQYF | TGTGCCAGCAGCTTGGTCGCCTACGAGCAGTACTTC
TRBJ2-1 | few | - | TRBV18 | CASSPGVDNEQFF | TGTGCCAGCTCACCGGGAGTTGACAATGAGCAGTTCTTC
TRBJ1-3 | once | - | TRBV28 | CASGRGAGNTIYF | TGTGCCAGCGGGAGGGGGGCTGGAAACACCATATATTTT
TRBJ1-2 | - | - | TRBV29-1 | CSGVADDGTGGYGYTF | TGCAGCGGGGTAGCTGACGACGGGACCGGAGGGTATGGCTACACCTTC
TRBJ1-5 | - | - | TRBV10-2 | CASSYRDNQPQHF | TGCGCCAGCAGCTACAGGGACAATCAGCCCCAGCATTTT
TRBJ1-2 | few | TRBD1 | TRBV12-3/TRBV12-4 | CASSLGDRGGYTF | TGTGCCAGCAGTTTAGGGGACAGGGGCGGCTACACCTTC
TRBJ1-2 | - | TRBD1 | TRBV5-6 | CASSLTGGKGYTF | TGTGCCAGCAGCTTGACAGGGGGCAAGGGCTACACCTTC
TRBJ2-1 | - | TRBD1 | TRBV10-2 | CASKTGGGGYEQFF | TGCGCCAGCAAGACAGGGGGCGGAGGCTATGAGCAGTTCTTC
TRBJ2-1 | - | - | TRBV7-9 | CASSFPYDRSPYNEQFF | TGTGCCAGCAGCTTCCCCTACGACAGGAGCCCCTACAATGAGCAGTTCTTC
TRBJ2-7 | - | - | TRBV7-2 | CASSLSQTSSYEQYF | TGTGCCAGCAGCTTAAGCCAGACAAGCTCCTACGAGCAGTACTTC
TRBJ2-5 | - | - | TRBV9 | CASNLKGAAQETQYF | TGTGCCAGCAACCTTAAAGGGGCGGCACAAGAGACCCAGTACTTC
TRBJ2-2 | - | TRBD1 | TRBV3-1/TRBV3-2 | CASRTGTVNTGELFF | TGTGCCAGCAGGACGGGGACAGTCAACACCGGGGAGCTGTTTTTT
TRBJ2-5 | - | - | TRBV28 | CASSLPGGETQYF | TGTGCCAGCAGTTTGCCAGGAGGAGAGACCCAGTACTTC
TRBJ2-7 | - | TRBD1 | TRBV9 | CASSPNSGGGSSYEQYF | TGTGCCAGCAGCCCCAACTCAGGGGGCGGAAGCTCCTACGAGCAGTACTTC
TRBJ2-5 | once | - | TRBV28 | CASSPPASQETQYF | TGTGCCAGCAGCCCCCCAGCGTCCCAAGAGACCCAGTACTTC
TRBJ1-1 | - | - | TRBV7-2 | CASSLGPEREAFF | TGTGCCAGCAGCCTCGGTCCGGAGCGTGAAGCTTTCTTT
TRBJ2-7 | - | TRBD2 | TRBV19 | CASSASSGGYEQYF | TGTGCCAGTAGTGCGAGTAGCGGGGGCTACGAGCAGTACTTC
TRBJ2-1 | - | TRBD2 | TRBV7-8 | CASSSPRLAEINEQFF | TGTGCCAGCAGCTCCCCGAGGCTAGCGGAAATCAATGAGCAGTTCTTC
TRBJ2-4 | - | TRBD2 | TRBV2 | CASSESGGSKNIQYF | TGTGCCAGCAGTGAAAGCGGGGGGTCCAAAAACATTCAGTACTTC
TRBJ2-3 | - | - | TRBV9 | CANSGGLVLTTDTQYF | TGTGCCAATTCCGGGGGGCTAGTCCTCACGACAGATACGCAGTATTTT